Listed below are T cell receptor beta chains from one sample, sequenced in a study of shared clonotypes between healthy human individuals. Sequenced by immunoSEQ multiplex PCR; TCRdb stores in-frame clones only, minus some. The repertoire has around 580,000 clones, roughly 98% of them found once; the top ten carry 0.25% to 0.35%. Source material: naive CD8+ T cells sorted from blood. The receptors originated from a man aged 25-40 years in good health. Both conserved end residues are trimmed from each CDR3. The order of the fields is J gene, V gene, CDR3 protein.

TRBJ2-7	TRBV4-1	ASSQDGGAGVGSYEQY
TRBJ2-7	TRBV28	ASSFSTSGRYEQY
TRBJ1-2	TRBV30	AWSVPGQDPNGYT
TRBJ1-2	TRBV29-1	SVVGQGRNYGYT
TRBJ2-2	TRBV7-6	ASSRTSAYTGELF
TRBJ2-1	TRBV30	AWSGGTGVNEQF
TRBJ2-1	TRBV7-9	ASSQELNEQF
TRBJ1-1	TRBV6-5	ASSYIYQGTNTEAF
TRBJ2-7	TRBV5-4	ASSLEGGRNYEQY
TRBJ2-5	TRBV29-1	SVILAGGGETQY
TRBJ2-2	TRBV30	AWSGNPGQGFTGELF
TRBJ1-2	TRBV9	ASSDRDTSYGYT
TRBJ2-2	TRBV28	ASSLAGSGELF
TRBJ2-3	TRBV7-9	ASSLAGTSTDTQY
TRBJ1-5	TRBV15	ATSRDWTRDRDQPQH
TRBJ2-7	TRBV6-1	ASSGTPPYEQY
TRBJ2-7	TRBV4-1	ASSFGQGTPYEQY
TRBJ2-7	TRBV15	ATSPGRTLLEQY
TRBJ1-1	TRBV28	ASSLGETSTIEAF
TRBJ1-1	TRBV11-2	ASSLATGVNTEAF
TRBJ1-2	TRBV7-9	ASSSRDRRGAYGYT
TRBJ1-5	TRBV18	ASSLGTGYQPQH
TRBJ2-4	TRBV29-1	SPDRDGAKNIQY
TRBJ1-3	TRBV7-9	ASSLGTQSGNTIY
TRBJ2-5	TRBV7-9	ASSPPGGGISETQY
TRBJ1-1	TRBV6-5	ASSFGTQRDAF
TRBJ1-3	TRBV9	ASSPYMELSGNTIY
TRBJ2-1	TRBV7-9	ASSQFLGGGDEQF
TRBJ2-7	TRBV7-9	ASSDGGGYEQY
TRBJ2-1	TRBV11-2	ASSPLTGADEQF
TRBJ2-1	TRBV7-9	ASSFLLGRDNEQF
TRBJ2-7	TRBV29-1	SVGTGLSSYEQY
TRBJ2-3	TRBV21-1	ASSSTATDTQY
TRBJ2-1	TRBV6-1	ASSDTQTGYYNEQF
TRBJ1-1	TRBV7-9	ASSSSRTGNMNTEAF
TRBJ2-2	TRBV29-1	SVEVRGMASGELF
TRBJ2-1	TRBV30	AWRDLASFPNEQF
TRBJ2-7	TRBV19	ASSPGLAGGSQQY
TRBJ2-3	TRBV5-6	ASSFGGGTSTDTQY
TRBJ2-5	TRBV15	ATSSMGQGGVHETQY
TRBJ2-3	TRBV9	ASSVGRLRDTQY
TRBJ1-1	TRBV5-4	ASSIAGGASEAF
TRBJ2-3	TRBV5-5	ASSLRLAHERY
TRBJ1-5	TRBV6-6	ASSTDRGRRNQPQH
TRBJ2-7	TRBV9	ASINTYEQY
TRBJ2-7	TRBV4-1	ASSQGLAGDYEQY
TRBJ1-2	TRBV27	ASSLKVGYGYT
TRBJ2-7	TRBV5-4	ASSLDGTRVSYEQY
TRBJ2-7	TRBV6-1	ASADGGPYEQY
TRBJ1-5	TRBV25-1	ASSGGNQPQH
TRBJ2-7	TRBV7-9	ASSPVGAPYEQY
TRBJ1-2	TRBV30	AGRQGTITEDNYGYT